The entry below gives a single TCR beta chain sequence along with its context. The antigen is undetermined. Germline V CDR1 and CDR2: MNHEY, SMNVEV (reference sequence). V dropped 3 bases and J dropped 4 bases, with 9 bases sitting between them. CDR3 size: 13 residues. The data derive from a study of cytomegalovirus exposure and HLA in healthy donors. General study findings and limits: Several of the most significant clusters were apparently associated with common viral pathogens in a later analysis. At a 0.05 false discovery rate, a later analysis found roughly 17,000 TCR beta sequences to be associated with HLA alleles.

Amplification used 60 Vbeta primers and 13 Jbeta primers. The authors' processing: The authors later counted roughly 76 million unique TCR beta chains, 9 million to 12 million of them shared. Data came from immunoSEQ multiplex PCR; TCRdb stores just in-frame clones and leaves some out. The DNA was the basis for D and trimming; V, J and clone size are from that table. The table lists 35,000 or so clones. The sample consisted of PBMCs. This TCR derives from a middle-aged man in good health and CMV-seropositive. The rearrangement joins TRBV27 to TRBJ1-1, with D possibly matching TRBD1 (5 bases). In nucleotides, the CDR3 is TGTGCCAGCAGTTTGAGGGGACTCACTGAAGCTTTCTTT. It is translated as CASSLRGLTEAFF.